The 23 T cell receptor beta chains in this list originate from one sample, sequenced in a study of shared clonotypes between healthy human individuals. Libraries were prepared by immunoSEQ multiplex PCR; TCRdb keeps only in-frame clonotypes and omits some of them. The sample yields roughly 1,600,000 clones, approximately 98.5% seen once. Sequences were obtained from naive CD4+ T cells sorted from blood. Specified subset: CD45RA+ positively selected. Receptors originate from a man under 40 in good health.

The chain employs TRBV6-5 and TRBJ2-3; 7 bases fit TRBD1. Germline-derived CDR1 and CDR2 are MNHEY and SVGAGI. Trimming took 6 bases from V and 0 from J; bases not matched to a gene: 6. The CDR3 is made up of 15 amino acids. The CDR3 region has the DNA TGTGCCAGCAGGATCGGGACAGCTAGCACAGATACGCAGTATTTT. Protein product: CASRIGTASTDTQYF.

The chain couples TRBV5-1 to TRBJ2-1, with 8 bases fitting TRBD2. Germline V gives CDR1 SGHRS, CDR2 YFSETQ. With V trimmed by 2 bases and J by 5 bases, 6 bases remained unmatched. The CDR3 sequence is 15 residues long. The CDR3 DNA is TGCGCCAGCAGCTTAGTAGCGGGGTTCAACAATGAGCAGTTCTTC. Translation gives CASSLVAGFNNEQFF.

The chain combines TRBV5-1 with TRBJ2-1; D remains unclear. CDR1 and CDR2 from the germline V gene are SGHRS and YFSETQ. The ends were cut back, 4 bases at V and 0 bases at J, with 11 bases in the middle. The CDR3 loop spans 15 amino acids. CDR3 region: CASSNGLSSYNEQFF. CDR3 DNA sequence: TGCGCCAGCAGCAACGGGCTCAGCTCCTACAATGAGCAGTTCTTC.

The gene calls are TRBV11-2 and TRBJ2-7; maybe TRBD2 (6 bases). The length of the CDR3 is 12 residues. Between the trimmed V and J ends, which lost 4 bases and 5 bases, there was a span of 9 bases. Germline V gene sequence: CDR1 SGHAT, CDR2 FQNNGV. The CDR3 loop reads CASSSSGHEQYF. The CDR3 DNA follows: TGTGCCAGCAGCTCGAGCGGGCACGAGCAGTACTTC.

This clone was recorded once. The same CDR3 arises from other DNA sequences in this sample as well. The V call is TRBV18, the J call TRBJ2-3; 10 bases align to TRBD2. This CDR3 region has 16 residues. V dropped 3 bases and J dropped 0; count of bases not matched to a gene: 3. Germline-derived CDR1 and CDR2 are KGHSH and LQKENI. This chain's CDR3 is CASSPLAGGSTDTQYF. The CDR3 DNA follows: TGTGCCAGCTCACCTTTAGCGGGAGGAAGCACAGATACGCAGTATTTT.

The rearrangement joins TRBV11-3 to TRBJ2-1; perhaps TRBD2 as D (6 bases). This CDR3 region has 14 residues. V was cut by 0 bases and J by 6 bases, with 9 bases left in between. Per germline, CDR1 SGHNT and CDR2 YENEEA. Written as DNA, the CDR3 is TGTGCCAGCAGCTTAGAGGAGGGCCGCAATGAGCAGTTCTTC. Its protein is CASSLEEGRNEQFF.

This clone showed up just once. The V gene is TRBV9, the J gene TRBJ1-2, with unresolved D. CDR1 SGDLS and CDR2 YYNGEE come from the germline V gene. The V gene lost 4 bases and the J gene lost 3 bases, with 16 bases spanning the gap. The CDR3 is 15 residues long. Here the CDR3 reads CASSSGEGPYYGYTF. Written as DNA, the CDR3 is TGTGCCAGCAGCTCCGGAGAGGGCCCCTACTATGGCTACACCTTC.

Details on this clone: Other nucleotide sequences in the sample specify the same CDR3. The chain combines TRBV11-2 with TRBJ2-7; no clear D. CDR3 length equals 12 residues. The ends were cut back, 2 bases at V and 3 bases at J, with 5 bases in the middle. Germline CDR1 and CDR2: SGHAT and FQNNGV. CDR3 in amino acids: CASSLTDYEQYF. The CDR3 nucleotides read TGTGCCAGCAGCTTAACGGACTACGAGCAGTACTTC.

The CDR3 loop is CASSATSGSLAKPSDTQYF. The CDR3 bases are TGTGCCAGCAGCGCTACTAGCGGGAGCTTGGCAAAGCCCTCAGATACGCAGTATTTT. The rearrangement joins TRBV9 to TRBJ2-3; 11 positions agree with TRBD2. This CDR3 has 19 residues. The germline CDR1 and CDR2 sequences are SGDLS and YYNGEE. The V segment lost 3 bases and the J segment 4 bases; nucleotides outside the gene matches: 16.

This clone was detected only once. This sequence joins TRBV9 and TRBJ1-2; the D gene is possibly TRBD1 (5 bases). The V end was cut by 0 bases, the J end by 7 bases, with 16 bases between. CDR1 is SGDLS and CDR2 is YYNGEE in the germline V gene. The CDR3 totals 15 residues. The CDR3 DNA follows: TGTGCCAGCAGCGTAGACCCAGGGCAGGGCCTTGGCTACACCTTC. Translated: CASSVDPGQGLGYTF.

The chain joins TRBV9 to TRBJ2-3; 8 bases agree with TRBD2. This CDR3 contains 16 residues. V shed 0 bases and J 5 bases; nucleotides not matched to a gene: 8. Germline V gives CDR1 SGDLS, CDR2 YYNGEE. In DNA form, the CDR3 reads TGTGCCAGCAGCGTAGCTCGCGGGGGGAGGGGAGATACGCAGTATTTT. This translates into CASSVARGGRGDTQYF. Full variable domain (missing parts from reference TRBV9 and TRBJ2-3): DSGVTQTPKHLITATGQRVTLRCSPRSGDLSVYWYQQSLDQGLQFLIQYYNGEERAKGNILERFSAQQFPDLHSELNLSSLELGDSALYFCASSVARGGRGDTQYFGPGTRLTVL.

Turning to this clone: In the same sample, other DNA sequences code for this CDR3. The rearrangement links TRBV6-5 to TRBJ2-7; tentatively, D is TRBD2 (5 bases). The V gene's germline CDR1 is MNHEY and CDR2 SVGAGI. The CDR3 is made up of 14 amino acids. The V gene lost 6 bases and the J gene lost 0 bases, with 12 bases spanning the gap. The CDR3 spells CASRRTGDSYEQYF. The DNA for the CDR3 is TGTGCCAGCAGGCGGACTGGCGACTCCTACGAGCAGTACTTC.

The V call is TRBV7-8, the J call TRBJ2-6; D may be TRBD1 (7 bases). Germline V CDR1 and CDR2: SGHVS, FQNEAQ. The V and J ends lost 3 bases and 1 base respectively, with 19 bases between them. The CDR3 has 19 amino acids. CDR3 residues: CASSFRQGGLASGANVLTF. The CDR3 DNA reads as TGTGCCAGCAGCTTTAGACAGGGAGGTTTAGCGTCTGGGGCCAACGTCCTGACTTTC.

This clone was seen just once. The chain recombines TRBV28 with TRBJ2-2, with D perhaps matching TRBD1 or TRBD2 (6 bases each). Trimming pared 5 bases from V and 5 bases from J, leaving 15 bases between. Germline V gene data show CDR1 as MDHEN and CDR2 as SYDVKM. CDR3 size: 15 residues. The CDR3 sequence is CASSPRGPTTGELFF. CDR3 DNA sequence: TGTGCCAGCAGTCCTCGGGGGCCTACGACCGGGGAGCTGTTTTTT.

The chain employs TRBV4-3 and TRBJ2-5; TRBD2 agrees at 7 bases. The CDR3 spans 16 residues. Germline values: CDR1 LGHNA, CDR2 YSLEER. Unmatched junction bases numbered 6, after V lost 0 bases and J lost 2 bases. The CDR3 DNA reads TGCGCCAGCAGCCAAGATCTGGCTAGCGGACAAGAGACCCAGTACTTC. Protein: CASSQDLASGQETQYF.

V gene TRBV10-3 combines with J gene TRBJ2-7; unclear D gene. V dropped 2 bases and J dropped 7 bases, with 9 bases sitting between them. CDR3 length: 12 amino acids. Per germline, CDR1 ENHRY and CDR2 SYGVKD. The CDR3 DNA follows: TGTGCCATCAGTGAGAGGGCAGAAGAGCAGTACTTC. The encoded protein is CAISERAEEQYF.

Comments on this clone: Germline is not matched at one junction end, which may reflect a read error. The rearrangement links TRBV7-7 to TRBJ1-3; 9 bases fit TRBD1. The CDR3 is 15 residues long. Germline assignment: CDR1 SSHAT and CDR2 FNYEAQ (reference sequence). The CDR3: CASSLAGQGFHTIYF. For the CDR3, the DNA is TGTGCTAGCAGCTTAGCTGGACAGGGGTTTCACACCATATATTTT.

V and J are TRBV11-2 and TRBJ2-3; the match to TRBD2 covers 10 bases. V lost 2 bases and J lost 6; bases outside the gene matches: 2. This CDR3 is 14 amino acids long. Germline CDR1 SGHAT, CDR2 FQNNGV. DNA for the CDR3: TGTGCCAGCAGCTTAAGCGGGAGGGTGGATACGCAGTATTTT. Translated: CASSLSGRVDTQYF.

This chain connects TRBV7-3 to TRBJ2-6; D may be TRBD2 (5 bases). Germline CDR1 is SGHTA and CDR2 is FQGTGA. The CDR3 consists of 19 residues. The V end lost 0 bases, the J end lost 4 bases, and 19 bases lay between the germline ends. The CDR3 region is CASSLTGLARSSGANVLTF. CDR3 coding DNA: TGTGCCAGCAGCTTAACGGGCCTAGCCCGTTCGTCCGGGGCCAACGTCCTGACTTTC.

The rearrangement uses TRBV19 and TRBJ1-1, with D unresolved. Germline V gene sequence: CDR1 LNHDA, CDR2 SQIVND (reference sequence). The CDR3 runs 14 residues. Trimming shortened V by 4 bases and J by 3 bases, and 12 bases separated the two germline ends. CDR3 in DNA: TGTGCCAGTAGTACCCGGATCGGAGACACTGAAGCTTTCTTT. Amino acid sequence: CASSTRIGDTEAFF.

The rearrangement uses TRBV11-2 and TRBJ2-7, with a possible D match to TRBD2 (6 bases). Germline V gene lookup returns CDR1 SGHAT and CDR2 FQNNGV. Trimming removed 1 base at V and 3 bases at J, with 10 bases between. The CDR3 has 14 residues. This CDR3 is CASSLGLVYYEQYF. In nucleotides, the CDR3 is TGTGCCAGCAGCTTAGGACTAGTTTACTACGAGCAGTACTTC.

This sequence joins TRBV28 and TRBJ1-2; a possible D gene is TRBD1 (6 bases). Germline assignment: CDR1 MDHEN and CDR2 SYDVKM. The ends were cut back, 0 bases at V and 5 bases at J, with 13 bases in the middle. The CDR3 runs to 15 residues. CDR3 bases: TGTGCCAGCAGTTTATGGACAGGAGGTACTTATGGCTACACCTTC. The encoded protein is CASSLWTGGTYGYTF.

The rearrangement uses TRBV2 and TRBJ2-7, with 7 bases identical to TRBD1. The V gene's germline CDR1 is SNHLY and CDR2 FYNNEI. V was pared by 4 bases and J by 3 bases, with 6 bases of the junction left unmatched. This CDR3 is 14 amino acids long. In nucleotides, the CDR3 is TGTGCCAGCAGTGGGGGACAGTACCTCTACGAGCAGTACTTC. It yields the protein CASSGGQYLYEQYF.